Listed below are T cell receptor beta chains from one sample, sequenced in a study of OX40 agonist ivuxolimab in advanced cancers. Data came from immunoSEQ multiplex PCR; TCRdb stores just in-frame clones and leaves some out. The sample consists of some 80,000 clones, roughly 82% of them appearing once. The source material was CD4+ or CD8+ T cells sorted from blood, sampled in a trial of the OX40 agonist ivuxolimab. These receptors all stem from an adult with an advanced solid tumor such as melanoma, head and neck, liver or kidney cancer. Each CDR3 is given with its conserved first and last residue. A D gene is named only where the DNA matches it firmly. Clone size, where shown, is once, few, many, or a class for clones that have expanded.

CDR3 length	V gene	D gene	J gene	clone size	CDR3 DNA	CDR3 protein
14	TRBV19	TRBD2	TRBJ2-1	-	TGTGCCAGCCGACTAGCGGGGGGACCTAATGAGCAGTTCTTC	CASRLAGGPNEQFF
20	TRBV7-3	TRBD2	TRBJ2-3	-	TGTGCCAGCAGCTTAAAAGGGGCTGGACTAGCGGGAGGGACCACAGATACGCAGTATTTT	CASSLKGAGLAGGTTDTQYF
14	TRBV5-1	TRBD1	TRBJ2-5	-	TGCGCCAGCCAGCGGACAGGGCCCCAAGAGACCCAGTACTTC	CASQRTGPQETQYF
16	TRBV4-3	-	TRBJ2-7	-	TGCGCCAGCAGCCAAGCCCGGGAGGGGGCGCGCCACGAGCAGTACTTC	CASSQAREGARHEQYF
13	TRBV7-9	-	TRBJ1-2	few	TGTGCCAGCAGCTTAGGGGGTTCTCATGGCTACACCTTC	CASSLGGSHGYTF
11	TRBV6-5	-	TRBJ2-1	-	TGTGCCAGCAGTGTTCACAATGAGCAGTTCTTC	CASSVHNEQFF
14	TRBV29-1	TRBD1	TRBJ1-5	medium-sized	TGCAGCGTTAGGGGGCCAGGAAGCAATCAGCCCCAGCATTTT	CSVRGPGSNQPQHF
14	TRBV30	-	TRBJ1-3	once	TGTGCCTGGACTCTAGGGGGGCCTGGAAACACCATATATTTT	CAWTLGGPGNTIYF
14	TRBV5-1	-	TRBJ1-4	-	TGCGCCAGCAGAACCGGGACCTCGGGCGAAAAACTGTTTTTT	CASRTGTSGEKLFF
15	TRBV5-1	-	TRBJ1-2	-	TGCGCCAGCAGTTGGACTGCGGGCAGTAACTATGGCTACACCTTC	CASSWTAGSNYGYTF
19	TRBV7-9	-	TRBJ2-2	-	TGTGCCAGCAGCCTATTCCCCAAACACGGGATCTTGAACACCGGGGAGCTGTTTTTT	CASSLFPKHGILNTGELFF
13	TRBV19	-	TRBJ1-5	-	TGTGCCAGTAAGGCAGGAGTACATCAGCCCCAGCATTTT	CASKAGVHQPQHF
16	TRBV14	-	TRBJ2-1	-	TGTGCCAGCAGCCAAGTACCAACGGGGGCGGTGGATGAGCAGTTCTTC	CASSQVPTGAVDEQFF
13	TRBV6-4	-	TRBJ2-3	once	TGTGCCAGCAGTGACGGGGCCGCAGATACGCAGTATTTT	CASSDGAADTQYF
14	TRBV14	-	TRBJ1-1	-	TGTGCCAGCAGCCTCCCGGGGCTGAACACTGAAGCTTTCTTT	CASSLPGLNTEAFF
15	TRBV5-4	-	TRBJ2-3	-	-	CASSFGGGAGKTEYF
16	TRBV11-2	TRBD2	TRBJ2-5	once	TGTGCCAGCAGCTTAGATCCAGGACTAGCCGGGGAGACCCAGTACTTC	CASSLDPGLAGETQYF
15	TRBV18	TRBD1	TRBJ1-5	-	TGTGCCAGCTCCCCGACAGGGAAGGGCAATCAGCCCCAGCATTTT	CASSPTGKGNQPQHF
13	TRBV19	-	TRBJ1-5	-	TGTGCCAGTCAACAGGTTAGCAATCAGCCCCAGCATTTT	CASQQVSNQPQHF
14	TRBV5-1	-	TRBJ1-6	-	TGCGCCAGCAGCATGGCGATGAATAATTCACCCCTCCACTTT	CASSMAMNNSPLHF
15	TRBV19	-	TRBJ2-7	-	TGTGCCAGTAGTATTCGGGGGGCCGCTACCTACGAGCAGTACTTC	CASSIRGAATYEQYF
18	TRBV25-1	TRBD1	TRBJ1-2	-	TGTGCCAGCAGTGATTTTAGCCCCGGGACAGGGGGCATCTATGGCTACACCTTC	CASSDFSPGTGGIYGYTF
16	TRBV11-3	TRBD1	TRBJ2-4	few	TGTGCCAGCAGCTTAGCGACAGGGCTAGCCAAAAACATTCAGTACTTC	CASSLATGLAKNIQYF
12	TRBV11-2	-	TRBJ2-3	-	TGTGCCAGCAGCTTAGGCAGAGATACGCAGTATTTT	CASSLGRDTQYF
15	TRBV6-5	TRBD1	TRBJ2-5	-	TGTGCCAGCAGCCGAACGACAGGGCGACAAGAGACCCAGTACTTC	CASSRTTGRQETQYF
15	TRBV4-2	TRBD1	TRBJ1-5	-	TGTGCCAGCAGCCAAGAAACGACAGGGGGGCCGCCCCAGCATTTT	CASSQETTGGPPQHF
17	TRBV9	-	TRBJ2-1	-	TGTGCCAGCAGCCCTACAGCTAGTCCAACCTCCTACAATGAGCAGTTCTTC	CASSPTASPTSYNEQFF
13	TRBV5-6	-	TRBJ2-2	once	TGTGCCAGCAGCTTGACAGTCGGCGGGGAGCTGTTTTTT	CASSLTVGGELFF
14	TRBV11-2	-	TRBJ1-5	-	TGTGCCAGCAGCTTATCGGGGGGGCAGTCGCCCCAGCATTTT	CASSLSGGQSPQHF
14	TRBV7-2	TRBD2	TRBJ2-3	-	TGTGCCAGCAGCTTAGTCGGGGGGATTGATACGCAGTATTTT	CASSLVGGIDTQYF
13	TRBV6-6	-	TRBJ2-4	-	TGTGCCAGCAGTTTGGGTCCCGAAAACATTCAGTACTTC	CASSLGPENIQYF
12	TRBV7-9	-	TRBJ2-1	-	TGTGCCAGCAGCTTAGTCCTCAATGAGCAGTTCTTC	CASSLVLNEQFF
15	TRBV5-6	TRBD1	TRBJ1-1	-	TGTGCCAGCAGCTTTTCGACAGGGTGGGCAACTGAAGCTTTCTTT	CASSFSTGWATEAFF
16	TRBV21-1	-	TRBJ2-7	-	TGTGCCAGCAGCAAAGTACGACTAGCGGGAGTCTACGAGCAGTACTTC	CASSKVRLAGVYEQYF
17	TRBV5-4	TRBD2	TRBJ2-6	-	TGTGCCAGCAGCTTCCCGACGGGAGGGAGTGGGGCCAACGTCCTGACTTTC	CASSFPTGGSGANVLTF
14	TRBV6-4	-	TRBJ2-6	medium-sized	TGTGCCAGCAGTGACGGGTTGGGGGCCAACGTCCTGACTTTC	CASSDGLGANVLTF
15	TRBV12-5	TRBD1	TRBJ1-1	-	TGTGCTAGTGGCCCGGACAGGCTGATGAACACTGAAGCTTTCTTT	CASGPDRLMNTEAFF
18	TRBV4-1	TRBD1	TRBJ2-3	-	TGCGCCAGCAGCCAAACATACAAGACAGGGGGCATCACAGATACGCAGTATTTT	CASSQTYKTGGITDTQYF
15	TRBV6-5	-	TRBJ2-7	-	TGTGCCAGCAGTTACTCTGGACAGCCTTCCTACGAGCAGTACTTC	CASSYSGQPSYEQYF
15	TRBV11-2	-	TRBJ2-1	-	TGTGCCAGCAGCCGGACCCACGGGCCCTACAATGAGCAGTTCTTC	CASSRTHGPYNEQFF
15	TRBV5-6	-	TRBJ2-6	-	TGTGCCAGCAGCTTGAACGGGGGCGGGGCCAACGTCCTGACTTTC	CASSLNGGGANVLTF
16	TRBV6-1	-	TRBJ2-7	-	TGTGCCAGCAGTGAAGTTCGAGACAGCCTCTCCTACGAGCAGTACTTC	CASSEVRDSLSYEQYF
14	TRBV30	-	TRBJ1-1	-	TGTGCCTGGAGTTCCGGACAGTCGAACACTGAAGCTTTCTTT	CAWSSGQSNTEAFF
10	TRBV29-1	-	TRBJ1-1	-	TGCAGCGTTGCTAACACTGAAGCTTTCTTT	CSVANTEAFF
13	TRBV6-1	-	TRBJ2-7	-	TGTGCCAGCAGTACATCTGGGGGGCGCGAGCAGTACTTC	CASSTSGGREQYF